The 31 T cell receptor beta chains below all came from one sample that was sequenced in a study of Ad26.COV2.S vaccination and SARS-CoV-2 variants. Assay: immunoSEQ multiplex PCR; the TCRdb copy retains only in-frame clones and omits some. The data hold roughly 330,000 clones, with roughly 90% observed a single time. Treatment defined: 19 received Ad26.COV2.S at low or high dose, single or two shots; about 5 received placebo; per-sample allocation not given. Sampling happened 63 days after the first vaccine or placebo injection. This specimen consisted of peripheral blood, obtained in a trial of Ad26.COV2.S vaccine versus placebo. The receptors were sampled from a person aged 18-65 years who received the Ad26.COV2.S COVID-19 vaccine or a placebo.

V and J are TRBV7-8 and TRBJ2-2; tentatively, D is TRBD1 (5 bases). The ends were cut back, 5 bases at V and 4 bases at J, with 17 bases in the middle. The germline V gene has CDR1 SGHVS and CDR2 FQNEAQ. The CDR3 spans 16 residues. The CDR3 reads CASSAWGMDTTGELFF. CDR3 bases: TGTGCCAGCAGCGCATGGGGAATGGACACCACCGGGGAGCTGTTTTTT.

The rearrangement links TRBV5-6 to TRBJ2-3, with 10 nucleotides matching TRBD2. V shed 2 bases and J 6 bases; nucleotides not matched to a gene: 12. CDR3 length: 17 residues. CDR1 and CDR2 from the germline V gene are SGHDT and YYEEEE. The CDR3 region is CASSFQREGASADTQYF. CDR3 bases: TGTGCCAGCAGCTTTCAGCGGGAGGGCGCCTCAGCGGATACGCAGTATTTT.

This chain joins TRBV15 and TRBJ2-7; TRBD1 might be the D (6 bases). Trimming took off 0 bases at V and 2 bases at J, with 14 bases between the two ends. The germline V gene has CDR1 LNHNV and CDR2 YYDKDF (reference sequence). The CDR3 runs 16 residues. CDR3 in DNA: TGTGCCACCAGCAGAGATGCCAGGGGCCTCGCCTACGAGCAGTACTTC. Its protein is CATSRDARGLAYEQYF.

V is TRBV21-1 and J is TRBJ1-2. TRBV21-1 is a listed pseudogene. This CDR3 has 16 amino acids. CDR3 nucleotide sequence: TGTGCCAGCAGCAGTATAATGAATTGTTGGGGCTATGGCTACACCTTC. Translated, it gives CASSSIMNCWGYGYTF.

The rearrangement joins TRBV11-3 to TRBJ2-1; TRBD2 matches at 10 bases. Germline loops: CDR1 SGHNT, CDR2 YENEEA. V was clipped by 3 bases and J by 6 bases; unmatched bases: 14. This CDR3 spans 18 amino acids. The CDR3 DNA sequence: TGTGCCAGCAGCTTGGATTCTCAGCGGGAGGGTGACTTCAATGAGCAGTTCTTC. Translation gives CASSLDSQREGDFNEQFF.

V gene TRBV6-5 combines with J gene TRBJ1-1, with D perhaps TRBD1 (5 bases). The CDR3 consists of 14 residues. The germline V gene encodes CDR1 MNHEY and CDR2 SVGAGI. Trimming left V 0 bases short and J 7 bases short, with 12 bases between. This CDR3 reads CASSYSGGSDEAFF. DNA of the CDR3: TGTGCCAGCAGTTACTCGGGGGGTTCGGATGAAGCTTTCTTT.

The chain carries TRBV28 and TRBJ1-1, with D possibly being TRBD1 (6 bases). The CDR3 loop spans 16 amino acids. V was trimmed by 2 bases and J by 2 bases, leaving 15 bases between them. Per the germline V gene, CDR1 is MDHEN and CDR2 is SYDVKM. The DNA for the CDR3 is TGTGCCAGCAGTTTAAGGCCGGGGGCGGGAAACACTGAAGCTTTCTTT. Its protein product is CASSLRPGAGNTEAFF.

This clone has only a few counts. The chain has TRBV5-6 and TRBJ1-3; D is possibly TRBD1 (5 bases). The CDR3 has 15 amino acids. The V gene lost 1 base and the J gene lost 4 bases, with 12 bases spanning the gap. The V gene's germline CDR1 is SGHDT and CDR2 YYEEEE. As DNA, the CDR3 is TGTGCCAGCAGCTTGTACGGGGGACCGGGAAACACCATATATTTT. Translation: CASSLYGGPGNTIYF.

In DNA, the CDR3 is TGTGCCAGCAGCGTAGGCCGGGACAGAGCTAATTCACCCCTCCACTTT. It encodes CASSVGRDRANSPLHF. The V gene is TRBV9, the J gene TRBJ1-6; 7 bases agree with TRBD1. Looked up from germline, CDR1 is SGDLS and CDR2 is YYNGEE. The CDR3 contains 16 residues. The J segment lost 6 bases and the V segment lost 0 bases, leaving 6 bases of the junction unmatched.

This clone was found once. The chain combines TRBV6-2 or TRBV6-3 with TRBJ2-3; the D gene is possibly TRBD1 (5 bases). This CDR3 region has 18 residues. Germline assignment: CDR1 MNHEY and CDR2 SVGEGT. Trimming took off 4 bases at V and 6 bases at J, with 26 bases between the two ends. The CDR3 DNA is TGTGCCAGCAGTTCCTTCCTCCAGGGTCCCCCTGTGTCCGATACGCAGTATTTT. Translated, it gives CASSSFLQGPPVSDTQYF.

The rearrangement joins TRBV9 to TRBJ1-1; D gene ambiguous. This CDR3 spans 14 amino acids. The germline V gene encodes CDR1 SGDLS and CDR2 YYNGEE. The ends were cut back, 6 bases at V and 1 base at J, with 13 bases in the middle. The CDR3 loop is CASNEEDRNTEAFF. The CDR3, as DNA: TGTGCCAGCAACGAAGAAGACCGGAACACTGAAGCTTTCTTT.

The chain joins TRBV7-9 to TRBJ2-5, with D unclear. This CDR3 contains 15 residues. Trimming pared 2 bases from V and 1 base from J, leaving 11 bases between. Germline-derived CDR1 and CDR2 are SEHNR and FQNEAQ (reference sequence). CDR3: CASSLLKGLQETQYF. The CDR3 region has the DNA TGTGCCAGCAGCTTACTGAAGGGCCTCCAAGAGACCCAGTACTTC.

The J gene is TRBJ1-1, the V gene TRBV29-1; 7 positions match TRBD1. The germline V gene encodes CDR1 SQVTM and CDR2 ANQGSEA. CDR3 length equals 12 residues. Trimming removed 7 bases from V and 5 bases from J; junction bases left unmatched: 7. CDR3 loop: CSAGAGGTEAFF. CDR3 DNA: TGCAGCGCTGGGGCAGGGGGTACTGAAGCTTTCTTT.

The genes are TRBV7-9 and TRBJ2-5; D is uncertain. The CDR3 runs 14 residues. Per germline, CDR1 SEHNR and CDR2 FQNEAQ (reference sequence). V was clipped by 0 bases and J by 4 bases, with 9 bases between them. The CDR3 sequence is CASSLAEITETQYF. As DNA, the CDR3 is TGTGCCAGCAGCTTAGCTGAAATTACAGAGACCCAGTACTTC. Drawing the rest from reference TRBV7-9 and TRBJ2-5, the complete variable domain is DTGVSQNPRHKITKRGQNVTFRCDPISEHNRLYWYRQTLGQGPEFLTYFQNEAQLEKSRLLSDRFSAERPKGSFSTLEIQRTEQGDSAMYLCASSLAEITETQYFGPGTRLLVL.

V is TRBV5-1 and J is TRBJ1-4; D is unresolved. V shed 0 bases and J shed 0 bases, with 9 bases lying between them. Germline CDR1 and CDR2: SGHRS and YFSETQ. The CDR3 contains 16 residues. The CDR3 sequence is CASSLGSHSTNEKLFF. CDR3 DNA sequence: TGCGCCAGCAGCTTGGGGTCGCACTCAACTAATGAAAAACTGTTTTTT.

The rearrangement links TRBV10-3 to TRBJ1-2; TRBD1 matches 7 bases. The V and J ends lost 5 bases and 3 bases, in that order; junction bases with no gene match: 3. The CDR3 contains 13 residues. Germline V gene sequence: CDR1 ENHRY, CDR2 SYGVKD. DNA of the CDR3: TGTGCCATCAGTTCCGGGACAGACTATGGCTACACCTTC. It translates to CAISSGTDYGYTF.

This clone came up many times. The chain links TRBV5-1 to TRBJ2-1; perhaps TRBD1 as D (6 bases). Germline V gene data show CDR1 as SGHRS and CDR2 as YFSETQ. There are 13 residues in the CDR3. The ends were cut back, 4 bases at V and 15 bases at J, with 20 bases in the middle. The CDR3 loop reads CASSQIGQRSSFF. For the CDR3, the DNA is TGCGCCAGCAGCCAAATCGGACAGAGGAGTTCGTTCTTC.

The gene calls are TRBV21-1 and TRBJ2-1; the DNA was not compared with TRBD2, the D call given in the table. TRBV21-1 corresponds to a pseudogene. CDR3 length: 21 amino acids. The CDR3 here is CASSKDRDGNGGLALGDEQFF. CDR3 coding DNA: TGTGCCAGCAGCAAAGATCGGGATGGGAATGGAGGACTAGCGTTGGGGGATGAGCAGTTCTTC.

The chain employs TRBV30 and TRBJ2-7, with 13 bases aligning to TRBD2. CDR3 size: 15 residues. V was pared by 3 bases and J by 6 bases, with 8 bases of the junction left unmatched. Germline V gene lookup returns CDR1 GTSNPN and CDR2 SVGIG (reference sequence). The CDR3 loop is CAWSQGLAGPGEQYV. CDR3 in DNA: TGTGCCTGGAGCCAGGGACTAGCGGGACCCGGCGAGCAGTACGTC.

V and J are TRBV4-2 and TRBJ2-7; 8 bases are shared with TRBD2. Germline CDR1 is LGHNA and CDR2 is YNFKEQ. The CDR3 runs 14 residues. Trimming took 0 bases from V and 9 from J; bases not matched to a gene: 7. The CDR3 reads CASSQDPGLAGQYF. In DNA form, the CDR3 reads TGTGCCAGCAGCCAAGACCCCGGACTAGCAGGGCAGTACTTC.

This clone was observed once. The chain joins TRBV5-6 to TRBJ2-1; possible D gene TRBD2, 6 bases. The CDR3 loop spans 14 amino acids. Trimming pared 2 bases from V and 8 bases from J, leaving 14 bases between. Germline V gives CDR1 SGHDT, CDR2 YYEEEE. CDR3 sequence (DNA): TGTGCCAGCAGCTTAAACGGGGGTTTCGATGAGCAGTTCTTC. Its translation is CASSLNGGFDEQFF.

This chain links TRBV7-6 with TRBJ2-7; D is perhaps TRBD1 (6 bases). The germline gives CDR1 SGHVS, CDR2 FNYEAQ. V was clipped by 5 bases and J by 3 bases, with 11 bases between them. CDR3 length: 13 amino acids. The CDR3 here is CASSQRRGYEQYF. Here the CDR3 DNA reads TGTGCCAGCAGCCAGCGCAGGGGCTACGAGCAGTACTTC.

The V call is TRBV2, the J call TRBJ1-2; TRBD1 is a possible D gene (5 bases). The germline gives CDR1 SNHLY, CDR2 FYNNEI. Trimming took 6 bases from V and 4 from J, leaving 18 bases between them. The CDR3 extends over 15 amino acids. CDR3 nucleotide sequence: TGTGCCAGCAGGGCCCTCGGGGGTGCGGCCTATGGCTACACCTTC. This codes for CASRALGGAAYGYTF.

This clone was observed a single time. The V gene is TRBV15, the J gene TRBJ1-1, with 10 nucleotides matching TRBD1. CDR3 length equals 17 residues. With V trimmed by 5 bases and J by 5 bases, 14 bases remained unmatched. Germline assignment: CDR1 LNHNV and CDR2 YYDKDF (reference sequence). CDR3: CATSPPRGQGKRTEAFF. For the CDR3, the DNA is TGTGCCACCAGCCCTCCTCGGGGACAGGGGAAACGAACTGAAGCTTTCTTT.

The V gene is TRBV4-3, the J gene TRBJ2-1; D assignment may be TRBD1 or TRBD2 (6 bases each). The CDR3 extends over 16 amino acids. V was shortened by 0 bases and J by 7 bases, with 16 bases between the two germline ends. Germline V gives CDR1 LGHNA, CDR2 YSLEER. CDR3 amino acids: CASSQDLGGKWNEQFF. Written as DNA, the CDR3 is TGCGCCAGCAGCCAAGATCTCGGGGGCAAGTGGAATGAGCAGTTCTTC.

This rearrangement joins TRBV18 to TRBJ1-3; maybe TRBD1 (6 bases). The CDR3 spans 14 residues. Germline CDR1 is KGHSH and CDR2 is LQKENI. With 0 bases removed from V and 4 bases from J, the gap between germline ends came to 7 bases. The CDR3 is CASSPPGTGNTIYF. CDR3 nucleotide sequence: TGTGCCAGCTCACCACCGGGGACAGGAAACACCATATATTTT.

The chain combines TRBV21-1 with TRBJ2-7; TRBD2 is the table's D call, not checked against the DNA. TRBV21-1 counts as a pseudogene. The CDR3 is made up of 16 amino acids. The CDR3 loop is CASSKVAGGPRYEQYV. CDR3 DNA sequence: TGTGCCAGCAGCAAAGTAGCGGGAGGGCCTCGATACGAGCAGTACGTC.

The chain is built from TRBV2 and TRBJ2-1; 14 bases are shared with TRBD2. Germline trimming cut 3 bases from V and 8 bases from J; bases unmatched to any gene: 3. This CDR3 contains 15 residues. Germline CDR1 SNHLY, CDR2 FYNNEI. The CDR3 reads CASSEGTSGSYEQFF. The CDR3 DNA sequence: TGTGCCAGCAGTGAGGGGACTAGCGGGAGTTATGAGCAGTTCTTC.

V is TRBV2 and J is TRBJ2-1, with D uncertain. With 7 bases removed from V and 0 bases from J, the gap between germline ends came to 13 bases. The CDR3 runs to 15 residues. Germline V gives CDR1 SNHLY, CDR2 FYNNEI. The CDR3 sequence is CASTEEAHSYNEQFF. The CDR3 DNA is TGTGCCAGCACCGAAGAGGCCCACTCCTACAATGAGCAGTTCTTC. The full variable domain, with the rest looked up from reference TRBV2 and TRBJ2-1, is EPEVTQTPSHQVTQMGQEVILRCVPISNHLYFYWYRQILGQKVEFLVSFYNNEISEKSEIFDDQFSVERPDGSNFTLKIRSTKLEDSAMYFCASTEEAHSYNEQFFGPGTRLTVL.

In regard to this clone: This same CDR3 is encoded by further DNA sequences in the sample. This sequence joins TRBV9 and TRBJ2-3; no definite D call. Trimming cost V 2 bases and J 0 bases, with 4 bases left between them. This CDR3 is built from 13 residues. CDR1 is SGDLS and CDR2 is YYNGEE in the germline V gene. CDR3 residues: CASSVTSTDTQYF. The CDR3 DNA follows: TGTGCCAGCAGCGTCACTAGCACAGATACGCAGTATTTT.

In its sample, this clone was seen many times. The V and J genes are TRBV18 and TRBJ2-1; D might be TRBD2 (9 bases). Germline V CDR1 and CDR2: KGHSH, LQKENI. The CDR3 runs to 15 residues. V lost 4 bases to trimming and J lost 7 bases, with 17 bases between them. The CDR3 region is CASSQSGGTGNEQFF. DNA for the CDR3: TGTGCCAGCTCACAAAGCGGGGGGACAGGAAATGAGCAGTTCTTC.